This T cell receptor (beta chain) was observed in a study of graft-versus-host responses after intestinal transplantation. Study details: Recipients had transplants, and these were multivisceral, liver-intestinal, or isolated intestinal. After anti-thymocyte globulin induction, recipients took tacrolimus and steroids for approximately 3 years.

Germline V gene data show CDR1 as LGHNA and CDR2 as YNFKEQ. This CDR3 spans 13 amino acids. Deletions cut 4 bases from V and 8 bases from J, with 14 bases between. Libraries were prepared by immunoSEQ multiplex PCR; TCRdb keeps only in-frame clonotypes and omits some of them. The sample carries 96,000 or so clones, roughly nine tenths recorded once. Overall study findings and caveats: Analysis identified GvH clones in recipient marrow, with some appearing first in ileum or blood.

Details on this clone: What it binds is unknown.

This sample comprised unstimulated CD4+ T cells sorted from spleen or lymph node cells, obtained before intestinal transplant. The chain recombines TRBV4-2 with TRBJ1-2; D perhaps matches TRBD1 (5 bases). This clonotype was sampled from a human donor who received an intestinal transplant. The CDR3 loop reads CASSLPQERGYTF. DNA for the CDR3: TGTGCCAGCAGCCTCCCACAGGAGCGAGGCTACACCTTC.